Listed here are 29 T cell receptor beta chains from one sample, sequenced in a study of blood T cell repertoires in COVID-19. Clones were read by immunoSEQ multiplex PCR, and TCRdb kept only the in-frame ones, dropping some. Altogether over 150,000 clones are present, approximately 91% being singletons, with the ten largest covering about 2%. Source material: peripheral blood. The receptors come from a man between 18 and 29 years old with acute or convalescent COVID-19.

This chain links TRBV5-1 with TRBJ1-2, with 9 bases matching TRBD1. The V and J ends lost 5 bases and 3 bases, in that order; junction bases with no gene match: 14. This CDR3 has 17 residues. From germline, CDR1 is SGHRS and CDR2 YFSETQ. The CDR3 DNA is TGCGCCAGCAGACGTGGTACAGGGGGCGGGCAAGACTATGGCTACACCTTC. It encodes CASRRGTGGGQDYGYTF. Together with reference TRBV5-1 and TRBJ1-2, the CDR3 gives the full variable domain: KAGVTQTPRYLIKTRGQQVTLSCSPISGHRSVSWYQQTPGQGLQFLFEYFSETQRNKGNFPGRFSGRQFSNSRSEMNVSTLELGDSALYLCASRRGTGGGQDYGYTFGSGTRLTVV.

This clone showed up just once. The rearrangement uses TRBV24-1 and TRBJ2-1; D remains unclear. Germline-derived CDR1 and CDR2 are KGHDR and SFDVKD. The CDR3 is 16 residues long. Trimming pared 4 bases from V and 0 bases from J, leaving 12 bases between. The DNA for the CDR3 is TGTGCCACCAGTGACCCCCGGCCGGGCTCCTACAATGAGCAGTTCTTC. It yields the protein CATSDPRPGSYNEQFF.

This sequence joins TRBV4-1 and TRBJ2-1; 8 bases match TRBD2. The V gene's germline CDR1 is MGHRA and CDR2 YSYEKL. CDR3 length equals 17 residues. The trim removed 0 bases at V and 3 bases at J, leaving 7 bases unmatched. CDR3 region: CASSQEAERGFYNEQFF. CDR3 nucleotide sequence: TGCGCCAGCAGCCAAGAAGCTGAGCGGGGGTTCTACAATGAGCAGTTCTTC.

This clone was recorded a few times. The chain links TRBV7-2 to TRBJ2-7, with TRBD1 matching 9 bases. V dropped 6 bases and J dropped 1; count of bases not matched to a gene: 4. The CDR3 is 14 amino acids. From germline, CDR1 is SGHTA and CDR2 FQGNSA. Here the CDR3 reads CASSLQGASYEQYF. CDR3 DNA: TGTGCCAGCAGTTTACAGGGGGCATCCTACGAGCAGTACTTC.

The chain uses TRBV2 and TRBJ2-3; a possible D gene is TRBD2 (6 bases). The CDR3 spans 12 residues. The germline V and J ends were trimmed by 7 bases and 3 bases, with 8 bases remaining between them. Germline CDR1 is SNHLY and CDR2 is FYNNEI. The DNA for the CDR3 is TGTGCCAGCACTAGCGAAACAGATACGCAGTATTTT. It yields the protein CASTSETDTQYF.

The CDR3 DNA follows: TGTGCCAGCAGTTGGAGGGGTGATTCACCCCTCCACTTT. It encodes CASSWRGDSPLHF. This sequence joins TRBV6-5 and TRBJ1-6; a weak D match, TRBD1 (5 bases). This CDR3 has 13 amino acids. V shed 4 bases and J shed 8 bases, with 9 bases lying between them. Per germline, CDR1 MNHEY and CDR2 SVGAGI.

The chain joins TRBV28 to TRBJ1-4; 8 positions match TRBD1. J lost 4 bases, V lost 4 bases, and 5 bases had no gene match. Germline V gene sequence: CDR1 MDHEN, CDR2 SYDVKM. The CDR3 covers 15 residues. CDR3 in DNA: TGTGCCAGCAGTTCCCCCGGACAGGGTAATGAAAAACTGTTTTTT. Protein: CASSSPGQGNEKLFF. The full variable domain, rest sourced from reference TRBV28 and TRBJ1-4, is DVKVTQSSRYLVKRTGEKVFLECVQDMDHENMFWYRQDPGLGLRLIYFSYDVKMKEKGDIPEGYSVSREKKERFSLILESASTNQTSMYLCASSSPGQGNEKLFFGSGTQLSVL.

This sequence joins TRBV4-1 and TRBJ1-5, with D perhaps matching TRBD1 (5 bases). Germline V gives CDR1 MGHRA, CDR2 YSYEKL. There are 13 residues in the CDR3. The V end lost 1 base, the J end lost 7 bases, and 8 bases lay between the germline ends. This CDR3 is CASSQAGGQPQHF. CDR3 in DNA: TGCGCCAGCAGCCAAGCGGGGGGGCAGCCCCAGCATTTT.

V and J are TRBV6-5 and TRBJ1-1; 7 nucleotides agree with TRBD1. The CDR3 is made up of 14 amino acids. The junction had 6 bases not matched to a gene; V was cut back by 6 bases and J by 2 bases. CDR1 is MNHEY, CDR2 SVGAGI, per germline. CDR3 amino acids: CASRIGGHNTEAFF. In DNA form, the CDR3 reads TGTGCCAGCAGGATAGGGGGCCACAACACTGAAGCTTTCTTT.

J is TRBJ2-7 and V is TRBV18; TRBD2 is a possible D gene (6 bases). This CDR3 has 14 amino acids. V lost 6 bases and J lost 0, with 12 bases in between. CDR1 is KGHSH, CDR2 LQKENI, per germline. The CDR3 sequence is CASSLGGSSYEQYF. Written as DNA, the CDR3 is TGTGCCAGCTCCCTGGGGGGTAGCTCCTACGAGCAGTACTTC. The full variable domain, with the rest looked up from reference TRBV18 and TRBJ2-7, is NAGVMQNPRHLVRRRGQEARLRCSPMKGHSHVYWYRQLPEEGLKFMVYLQKENIIDESGMPKERFSAEFPKEGPSILRIQQVVRGDSAAYFCASSLGGSSYEQYFGPGTRLTVT.

This rearrangement joins TRBV12-3 or TRBV12-4 to TRBJ1-6; 8 bases are a match to TRBD1. The CDR3 spans 12 residues. After removal of 6 bases from V and 10 bases from J, the junction contained 2 bases not matched to a gene. Here the CDR3 DNA reads TGTGCCAGCAGCTACAGGGGGTCACCCCTCCACTTT. This translates into CASSYRGSPLHF.

The chain carries TRBV10-1 and TRBJ2-2, with D possibly TRBD1 on 5 matching bases. Between the trimmed V and J ends, which lost 0 bases and 1 base, there was a span of 6 bases. The CDR3 is 15 amino acids. Germline-derived CDR1 and CDR2 are WNHNN and SYGVQD (reference sequence). CDR3 in amino acids: CASSESDRNTGELFF. The CDR3 DNA reads as TGCGCCAGCAGTGAGTCCGACAGGAACACCGGGGAGCTGTTTTTT.

V usage is TRBV5-1 and J usage is TRBJ1-6; tentatively, D is TRBD1 (6 bases). CDR3 length equals 15 residues. Germline CDR1 reads SGHRS; CDR2 reads YFSETQ. V was clipped by 0 bases and J by 7 bases, with 11 bases between them. Written as DNA, the CDR3 is TGCGCCAGCAGCTTGGAAACAGGGATCAATTCACCCCTCCACTTT. It is translated as CASSLETGINSPLHF.

The gene calls are TRBV23-1 and TRBJ1-5, with D perhaps matching TRBD1 (5 bases). TRBV23-1 is given ORF status, its function remaining uncertain. The germline V and J ends were trimmed by 0 bases and 0 bases, with 18 bases remaining between them. This CDR3 comprises 19 residues. The CDR3 loop is CASSQSRDSSLDSNQPQHF. The CDR3 DNA is TGCGCCAGCAGTCAATCGCGAGACAGCAGTTTGGATAGCAATCAGCCCCAGCATTTT.

Concerning this clone itself: The sample contains more than one DNA sequence encoding this CDR3. The chain is built from TRBV19 and TRBJ2-7; the match to TRBD2 covers 11 bases. V trimming: 3 bases; J trimming: 4 bases; junction bases outside the gene matches: 2. Germline V gene sequence: CDR1 LNHDA, CDR2 SQIVND (reference sequence). The CDR3 is made up of 14 amino acids. CDR3 sequence reads: CASSILAGGYEQYF. The CDR3 nucleotides read TGTGCCAGTAGTATTCTAGCGGGAGGATACGAGCAGTACTTC. Looking up the rest from reference TRBV19 and TRBJ2-7 gives the full variable domain: DGGITQSPKYLFRKEGQNVTLSCEQNLNHDAMYWYRQDPGQGLRLIYYSQIVNDFQKGDIAEGYSVSREKKESFPLTVTSAQKNPTAFYLCASSILAGGYEQYFGPGTRLTVT.

J is TRBJ2-7 and V is TRBV5-6; the match to TRBD1 covers 7 bases. The germline V gene has CDR1 SGHDT and CDR2 YYEEEE. The CDR3 is 15 residues long. J was trimmed by 4 bases and V by 5 bases; bases with no gene match: 12. The CDR3 is CASSLRDRRTYEQYF. In nucleotides, the CDR3 is TGTGCCAGCAGTCTTAGGGACAGACGAACTTACGAGCAGTACTTC.

This clone was recorded many times. This chain uses TRBV3-1 (or the pseudogene TRBV3-2) with TRBJ1-1, with a possible D match to TRBD1 (6 bases). From germline, CDR1 is LGHDT and CDR2 YNNKEL (reference sequence). This CDR3 contains 16 residues. The V end lost 6 bases, the J end lost 5 bases, and 22 bases lay between the germline ends. CDR3 sequence reads: CASSQNPSGTYTEAFF. CDR3 in DNA: TGTGCCAGCAGTCAAAACCCCAGTGGGACATATACTGAAGCTTTCTTT.

The V call is TRBV6-6, the J call TRBJ1-5, with D possibly matching TRBD1 (5 bases). The V end lost 0 bases, the J end lost 7 bases, and 10 bases lay between the germline ends. Germline V gene lookup returns CDR1 MNHNY and CDR2 SVGAGI (reference sequence). CDR3 length equals 14 residues. CDR3 amino acids: CASSYSGGEQPQHF. In nucleotides, the CDR3 is TGTGCCAGCAGTTACTCGGGGGGTGAACAGCCCCAGCATTTT.

This sequence joins TRBV27 and TRBJ1-6; TRBD1 might be the D (5 bases). CDR1 is MNHEY and CDR2 is SMNVEV in the germline V gene (reference sequence). V was pared by 3 bases and J by 1 base, with 10 bases between. CDR3 length: 16 amino acids. CDR3 amino acids: CASSFQQGSYNSPLHF. In DNA form, the CDR3 reads TGTGCCAGCAGTTTCCAGCAGGGATCCTATAATTCACCCCTCCACTTT.

The chain couples TRBV5-5 to TRBJ2-7; the match to TRBD1 covers 7 bases. The germline V gene has CDR1 SGHKS and CDR2 YYEKEE (reference sequence). V trimming: 2 bases; J trimming: 1 base; junction bases outside the gene matches: 6. The CDR3 totals 15 residues. For the CDR3, the DNA is TGTGCCAGCAGCTTCCCACAGGGGCCGTCCTACGAGCAGTACTTC. Its translation is CASSFPQGPSYEQYF.

The chain carries TRBV5-8 and TRBJ2-7, with D possibly being TRBD2 (5 bases). CDR3 length: 13 residues. Trimming took off 1 base at V and 5 bases at J, with 10 bases between the two ends. The germline V gene has CDR1 SGHTS and CDR2 YDEGEE. The CDR3 sequence is CASSLLWGDEQYF. As DNA, the CDR3 is TGTGCCAGCAGCTTGTTGTGGGGAGACGAGCAGTACTTC.

This clone was recorded only once. The V gene is TRBV18, the J gene TRBJ1-5; maybe TRBD1 (6 bases). V was shortened by 2 bases and J by 5 bases, with 10 bases between the two germline ends. CDR1 and CDR2 from the germline V gene are KGHSH and LQKENI. The CDR3 runs to 14 residues. In DNA form, the CDR3 reads TGTGCCAGCTCACCAGGGGGCGAGGATCAGCCCCAGCATTTT. It translates to CASSPGGEDQPQHF.

The chain has TRBV15 and TRBJ2-1; 10 nucleotides line up with TRBD2. The CDR3 is made up of 18 amino acids. J was trimmed by 6 bases and V by 1 base; bases with no gene match: 12. Looked up from germline, CDR1 is LNHNV and CDR2 is YYDKDF (reference sequence). The CDR3 loop is CATSRGPQTSGVLNEQFF. CDR3 bases: TGTGCCACCAGCAGAGGGCCCCAAACTAGCGGGGTTCTCAATGAGCAGTTCTTC.

A remark on this clone: The junction shows a germline mismatch at one end, possibly a read error. V and J are TRBV24-1 and TRBJ2-2, with 7 bases identical to TRBD2. Looked up from germline, CDR1 is KGHDR and CDR2 is SFDVKD. The CDR3 extends over 16 amino acids. In DNA form, the CDR3 reads TGTGCCACCAATGATGGGGCTAGCGGATCCACCGGGGAGCTGTTTTTT. Protein product: CATNDGASGSTGELFF.

This chain uses TRBV7-2 with TRBJ1-1; 8 positions match TRBD1. The CDR3 totals 16 residues. Germline-derived CDR1 and CDR2 are SGHTA and FQGNSA. V gave up 6 bases and J gave up 3 bases; unmatched junction bases: 12. As DNA, the CDR3 is TGTGCCAGCAGACTACGGACAGGGAGTTTGTACACTGAAGCTTTCTTT. It codes for CASRLRTGSLYTEAFF.

This sequence joins TRBV29-1 and TRBJ2-5; TRBD2 is a possible D gene (6 bases). This CDR3 has 12 residues. Germline values: CDR1 SQVTM, CDR2 ANQGSEA. V was clipped by 6 bases and J by 5 bases, with 13 bases between them. CDR3 in DNA: TGCAGCGTGCAGGGCGGGATGGAGACCCAGTACTTC. Translated, it gives CSVQGGMETQYF.

The V gene is TRBV19, the J gene TRBJ2-1; 8 bases align to TRBD1. The germline V gene has CDR1 LNHDA and CDR2 SQIVND (reference sequence). V was clipped by 2 bases and J by 0 bases; unmatched bases: 0. The length of the CDR3 is 15 residues. The CDR3 DNA sequence: TGTGCCAGTAGTATAACAGGGGGCTCCTACAATGAGCAGTTCTTC. This translates into CASSITGGSYNEQFF.

This clone was seen once. This chain connects TRBV9 to TRBJ2-6; 7 bases line up with TRBD1. The V and J ends lost 4 bases and 0 bases, in that order; junction bases with no gene match: 7. The CDR3 spans 17 residues. Germline-derived CDR1 and CDR2 are SGDLS and YYNGEE. This chain's CDR3 is CASSPRDSLSGANVLTF. In nucleotides, the CDR3 is TGTGCCAGCAGCCCCCGGGACAGCCTCTCTGGGGCCAACGTCCTGACTTTC.

The genes are TRBV4-2 and TRBJ2-7; 7 bases agree with TRBD1. The germline CDR1 and CDR2 sequences are LGHNA and YNFKEQ. The length of the CDR3 is 16 residues. With 1 base clipped from V and 3 bases from J, the junction kept 9 bases outside the gene matches. CDR3 sequence reads: CASSQASGTENYEQYF. CDR3 in DNA: TGTGCCAGCAGCCAAGCTTCCGGGACAGAGAACTACGAGCAGTACTTC.